This T cell receptor (beta chain) stems from a study of human T cells and chemical hapten exposure (dated by TCRdb to 2020 to 2023). Describing the broader study: Libraries were pooled for sequencing, and variation in per-sample TCR yields was attributed mainly to small differences in library volumes within the pool. In alopecia patients, the study followed how the peripheral blood TCR repertoire changed in vivo over primary and secondary sensitization to diphenylcyclopropenone (DPC), a hapten. Both TCR alpha and TCR beta chains were sequenced from each blood RNA sample.

Counted from cysteine to phenylalanine, this CDR3 has 14 amino acids. Only the CDR3 DNA stays, 42 bases, in frame from base 1. A distance of 12 bases separates the germline ends of V and J, which lose 0 bases and 7 bases respectively. In the germline V gene, CDR1 corresponds to MNHNS and CDR2 to SASEGT. The library was built by means of 5' RACE. The instrument was an Illumina MiSeq. During library preparation, unique molecular identifiers were attached to individual cDNA molecules so that TCRs could be counted in a quantitative, reproducible way. The source study handled its data this way. A median of about 100,000 TCRs per sample was observed, with a range of 23,224 to 690,600. V, J and CDR3 annotation of the TCR reads was performed with the Decombinator software suite. Every sample was subsampled to the same number of TCRs (28,000) for the PS versus PT1 abundance plots. TCRs were defined as expanded if absent before sensitization and observed at least eight times at the 2-week time point. TCRdb handled the public reads itself, with Q25 trimming in fastp and clone calling in MiXCR, and kept productive beta chains. Duplicate CDR3 protein sequences are folded into a single record with the most common DNA and genes. These V and J calls are TCRdb output, not the study's own analysis. This sample holds about 81,000 distinct CDR3 sequences; 7% to 8% were observed only once. In total, the top ten clones hold approximately 2.3% of the sample.

Overall study outcomes, separate from this receptor: The number of TCRs above 1 in 1000 frequency did not change with DPC sensitization; there was no evidence of global repertoire structure alterations. Repeated subsampling changed both the strength of the expansion versus patch-test correlation and the threshold at which the correlation became significant.

Total RNA was extracted from unfractionated whole blood that had been collected in Tempus Blood RNA tubes. As TCR sequencing controls, four or five healthy volunteers were used, with blood taken at day 0, 2 weeks and 6 weeks. This clonotype was found a few times. What this receptor recognizes is not known. Base qualities are missing; no much larger clone stands one base away. The chain is made from TRBV6-1 and TRBJ1-2; there is no confident call for the D gene. The source of this sequence is a male donor in good health. The DNA reads TGTGCCAGCAGTGAAGCGCTTCGCAGTCTTGGCTACACCTTC. Its product reads: CASSEALRSLGYTF.